The 19 T cell receptor beta chains listed next were all sequenced from one sample in a study of shared clonotypes between healthy human individuals. The protocol was immunoSEQ multiplex PCR, while the TCRdb copy is restricted to in-frame clones and leaves out a portion. Of about a million clones listed, approximately 80% are singletons. Input material: memory CD4+ T cells from PBMCs. This sample's subset: CD45RA-negative fraction. These receptors came from a young man in good health. Some clones in this sample may be carry-over from other donors' samples.

The rearrangement joins TRBV6-6 to TRBJ1-1; D unresolved. Trimming cost V 5 bases and J 0 bases, with 10 bases left between them. CDR1 is MNHNY, CDR2 SVGAGI, per germline (reference sequence). The CDR3 spans 14 residues. CDR3 sequence (DNA): TGTGCCAGCAGTCACCGCAGTTTGAACACTGAAGCTTTCTTT. Residues: CASSHRSLNTEAFF.

The CDR3 region has the DNA TGCGCCAGCAGGCCCGGGGCAGGCGAGCAGTACTTC. Amino acids: CASRPGAGEQYF. The chain uses TRBV5-1 and TRBJ2-7; possibly TRBD1 or TRBD2 for D (5 bases each). This CDR3 has 12 residues. The V end lost 5 bases, the J end lost 6 bases, and 12 bases lay between the germline ends. Germline V lookup: CDR1 SGHRS, CDR2 YFSETQ.

CDR3 region: CSVAEDRNTGELFF. CDR3 sequence (DNA): TGCAGCGTCGCCGAGGACAGAAACACCGGGGAGCTGTTTTTT. The chain combines TRBV29-1 with TRBJ2-2, with D maybe TRBD1 (6 bases). The CDR3 length is 14 residues. The V end lost 6 bases, the J end lost 2 bases, and 13 bases lay between the germline ends. Germline-derived CDR1 and CDR2 are SQVTM and ANQGSEA.

In nucleotides, the CDR3 is TGTGCCAGCAGCCCGCTAGCGGGAGCAGCCTACGAGCAGTACTTC. Protein product: CASSPLAGAAYEQYF. V usage is TRBV7-8 and J usage is TRBJ2-7, with TRBD2 identical over 10 bases. The CDR3 has 15 residues. J gave up 2 bases and V 5 bases, and 6 bases lay outside the gene matches. Germline V gene sequence: CDR1 SGHVS, CDR2 FQNEAQ.

CDR3 region: CSASGSKGSEQFF. The CDR3 nucleotides are TGCAGCGCCTCGGGTAGTAAGGGTAGTGAGCAGTTCTTC. This sequence joins TRBV29-1 and TRBJ2-1, with D unresolved. The CDR3 has 13 residues. CDR1 is SQVTM and CDR2 is ANQGSEA in the germline V gene. Trimming took off 7 bases at V and 9 bases at J, with 19 bases between the two ends.

This clone has just a few counts. This chain links TRBV28 with TRBJ2-7, with D possibly matching TRBD1 (6 bases). The length of the CDR3 is 13 residues. Germline CDR1 MDHEN, CDR2 SYDVKM. Trimming removed 4 bases at V and 4 bases at J, with 11 bases between. In nucleotides, the CDR3 is TGTGCCAGCAGTTCATATACAGGGTACGAGCAGTACTTC. This translates into CASSSYTGYEQYF.

This chain joins TRBV7-8 and TRBJ1-2; 10 bases align to TRBD1. CDR3 size: 15 residues. Trimming took 1 base from V and 4 from J; bases not matched to a gene: 3. CDR1 and CDR2 from the germline V gene are SGHVS and FQNEAQ. The CDR3 DNA sequence: TGTGCCAGCAGCTTAGGGGGACAGGGGATCTATGGCTACACCTTC. This sequence encodes CASSLGGQGIYGYTF.

This clone was recorded a few times. The V and J genes are TRBV7-9 and TRBJ1-3; no clear D gene. Trimming took off 5 bases at V and 0 bases at J, with 11 bases between the two ends. This CDR3 contains 15 residues. From germline, CDR1 is SEHNR and CDR2 FQNEAQ (reference sequence). This CDR3 is CASSLPVSSGNTIYF. The CDR3 bases are TGTGCCAGCAGCCTTCCAGTGAGCTCTGGAAACACCATATATTTT.

The V call is TRBV30, the J call TRBJ1-2; D remains ambiguous. CDR3 length equals 13 residues. Germline V gene sequence: CDR1 GTSNPN, CDR2 SVGIG (reference sequence). The V end was cut by 4 bases, the J end by 4 bases, with 13 bases between. The CDR3 sequence is CAWTGFLGYGYTF. Here the CDR3 DNA reads TGTGCCTGGACCGGGTTCCTCGGCTATGGCTACACCTTC. Full variable domain (missing parts from reference TRBV30 and TRBJ1-2): SQTIHQWPATLVQPVGSPLSLECTVEGTSNPNLYWYRQAAGRGLQLLFYSVGIGQISSEVPQNLSASRPQDRQFILSSKKLLLSDSGFYLCAWTGFLGYGYTFGSGTRLTVV.

The chain employs TRBV2 and TRBJ1-3; unclear D gene. Germline-derived CDR1 and CDR2 are SNHLY and FYNNEI. The V end was cut by 8 bases, the J end by 0 bases, with 8 bases between. There are 13 residues in the CDR3. The CDR3, as DNA: TGTGCCAGCGGACGGTTCTCTGGAAACACCATATATTTT. It is translated as CASGRFSGNTIYF.

V usage is TRBV9 and J usage is TRBJ2-7; the match to TRBD2 covers 11 bases. V lost 0 bases and J lost 7; bases outside the gene matches: 6. This CDR3 has 15 residues. The germline gives CDR1 SGDLS, CDR2 YYNGEE. CDR3 nucleotide sequence: TGTGCCAGCAGCGTAGCTGGGACTAGCGGAATAGAGCAGTACTTC. Translating gives CASSVAGTSGIEQYF.

This chain uses TRBV5-8 with TRBJ2-7; D might be TRBD1 (6 bases). This CDR3 comprises 17 residues. Per the germline V gene, CDR1 is SGHTS and CDR2 is YDEGEE. V lost 4 bases and J 5 bases, leaving 25 bases between the germline ends. The CDR3 nucleotides read TGTGCCAGCAGCCAGACGTCCGACAGGCGACATCCTAACGAGCAGTACTTC. It translates to CASSQTSDRRHPNEQYF.

This clone was seen a few times. The CDR3 DNA sequence: TGTGCCAGCAGTTTATTTTGGACAGGGGGCCGGAATGAGCAGTTCTTC. Translation gives CASSLFWTGGRNEQFF. This chain joins TRBV28 and TRBJ2-1; TRBD1 matches 11 bases. The germline V gene has CDR1 MDHEN and CDR2 SYDVKM. Trimming removed 1 base from V and 7 bases from J; junction bases left unmatched: 6. The CDR3 extends over 16 amino acids.

This rearrangement joins TRBV7-9 to TRBJ2-3; D call uncertain. Germline V lookup: CDR1 SEHNR, CDR2 FQNEAQ (reference sequence). The CDR3 length is 15 residues. The V end was cut by 0 bases, the J end by 4 bases, with 11 bases between. Here the CDR3 reads CASSLALGSADTQYF. Here the CDR3 DNA reads TGTGCCAGCAGCTTAGCCCTCGGGTCCGCAGATACGCAGTATTTT.

V is TRBV12-5 and J is TRBJ2-2, with no clear D. Trimming removed 4 bases at V and 6 bases at J, with 9 bases between. Germline loops: CDR1 LGHNT, CDR2 FRNRAP. CDR3 length: 13 residues. The CDR3 sequence: CASGSPFSGELFF. CDR3 sequence (DNA): TGTGCTAGTGGTTCCCCTTTTTCCGGGGAGCTGTTTTTT.

The chain carries TRBV5-6 and TRBJ1-1, with 9 bases identical to TRBD1. The CDR3 has 14 amino acids. V lost 5 bases to trimming and J lost 1 base; unmatched junction nucleotides: 3. The germline gives CDR1 SGHDT, CDR2 YYEEEE. The CDR3 DNA reads TGTGCCAGCAGTATACAGGGGGCGAACACTGAAGCTTTCTTT. This gives the protein CASSIQGANTEAFF.

The CDR3 bases are TGTGCCAGCAGCTTAGATTATCGCAGGATCAGTAGGAGCGCGACTAATGAAAAACTGTTTTTT. Amino acid sequence: CASSLDYRRISRSATNEKLFF. The V gene is TRBV7-3, the J gene TRBJ1-4; no clear D. CDR1 SGHTA and CDR2 FQGTGA come from the germline V gene. CDR3 length: 21 amino acids. Trimming removed 2 bases from V and 2 bases from J, with 27 bases in between.

The rearrangement links TRBV7-9 to TRBJ2-3, with D unclear. The CDR3 contains 13 residues. Germline loops: CDR1 SEHNR, CDR2 FQNEAQ (reference sequence). V was clipped by 7 bases and J by 0 bases, with 8 bases between them. CDR3: CASTKDSTDTQYF. In nucleotides, the CDR3 is TGTGCCAGCACGAAGGATAGCACAGATACGCAGTATTTT.

The count of this clone is one. The chain recombines TRBV5-1 with TRBJ2-4; 7 bases map to TRBD2. CDR1 and CDR2 (germline): SGHRS, YFSETQ. The CDR3 is 15 residues long. Trimming removed 4 bases from V and 2 bases from J; junction bases left unmatched: 6. The CDR3 sequence is CASSPLGGTKNIQYF. The CDR3 DNA is TGCGCCAGCAGCCCCCTGGGGGGGACCAAAAACATTCAGTACTTC.